This TCR beta chain derives from a study of blood T cell repertoires in COVID-19. Study-level information: The cDNA or gDNA used as material had been derived from T cells, B-cell-depleted T cells, or PBMCs.

The ends lost 4 bases at V and 3 bases at J; junction bases unmatched: 6. CDR1 and CDR2 from the germline V gene are PRHDT and FYEKMQ (reference sequence). This CDR3 spans 16 amino acids. Study processing details: Reference gene primer amplification gave estimated nucleated cell counts. Sequencing used immunoSEQ multiplex PCR; TCRdb keeps in-frame clones, though not all of them. D and trimming were read from the DNA, whereas the V and J calls and clone size are those reported in that table. The sample has approximately 150,000 clones; around four fifths are singletons. The TCR comes from a man aged 65 to 85 who had been exposed to COVID-19. The sample was PBMCs or T cells enriched from blood (not recorded which). V is TRBV13 and J is TRBJ2-7; 13 bases fit TRBD2. The CDR3 DNA reads as TGTGCCAGCAGCTACCGGACTAGCGGGAGAAGCTACGAGCAGTACTTC. This encodes CASSYRTSGRSYEQYF. The entire variable domain, with the rest obtained from reference TRBV13 and TRBJ2-7, is as follows: AAGVIQSPRHLIKEKRETATLKCYPIPRHDTVYWYQQGPGQDPQFLISFYEKMQSDKGSIPDRFSAQQFSDYHSELNMSSLELGDSALYFCASSYRTSGRSYEQYFGPGTRLTVT.